This TCR beta chain was sequenced during a study of T-cell memory formation after mild COVID-19. Whole-study findings and limits: Of the contracting clones, CD4+ ones lay mainly in CM and EM, and CD8+ ones in EMRA. That cross-reactive memory joined was suggested by some responding clones appearing in pre-infection memory.

Trimming left V 5 bases short and J 8 bases short, with 17 bases between. This CDR3 spans 14 amino acids. The germline V gene encodes CDR1 SGHRS and CDR2 YFSETQ. One entry per CDR3 protein, called by TCRdb with MiXCR from the 5' RACE reads. The sample contains some 300,000 distinct CDR3 sequences, 20% of which appear only once. Turning to this clonotype: The antigen remains undetermined.

Material for sequencing was PBMCs or a T cell subset sorted from them (not recorded which). V is TRBV5-1 and J is TRBJ1-5; no firm D call. The clonotype was recovered from a man aged 18 to 35 who had mild COVID-19 (a few samples of this study predate the infection). Cell type and time point are not known. For the CDR3, the DNA is TGCGCCAGCAGTTCCGGGCCTTCGGCGGAGCCCCAGCATTTT. Amino acid sequence: CASSSGPSAEPQHF.